Listed here are 27 T cell receptor beta chains from one sample, sequenced in a study of radiation and T cells in renal cell carcinoma. Documented time point: baseline pretreatment blood. Documented treatment: 15 Gy SBRT to primary tumor, nephrectomy 4 weeks later. Assay used: immunoSEQ multiplex PCR; TCRdb lists only in-frame clones, some missing. This table holds approximately 100,000 clones, 86% found once. Source: blood, taken from a patient whose treatment included radiotherapy and nephrectomy. The receptors were gathered from a man aged 50 to 60 with renal cell carcinoma.

The chain recombines TRBV7-9 with TRBJ1-1; the D gene is possibly TRBD1 (6 bases). Germline lookup yields CDR1 SEHNR and CDR2 FQNEAQ (reference sequence). V lost 5 bases to trimming and J lost 4 bases, with 11 bases between them. This CDR3 is built from 13 residues. The CDR3 protein is CASSPDSPTEAFF. In DNA, the CDR3 is TGTGCCAGCAGCCCGGACAGCCCCACTGAAGCTTTCTTT.

The chain is built from TRBV2 and TRBJ2-3, with 7 positions matching TRBD1. CDR1 SNHLY and CDR2 FYNNEI come from the germline V gene. The CDR3 sequence is 15 residues long. J lost 4 bases, V lost 5 bases, and 9 bases had no gene match. CDR3: CASSLGQLEADTQYF. The CDR3 coding sequence is TGTGCCAGCAGTCTGGGACAGCTTGAGGCAGATACGCAGTATTTT.

The chain carries TRBV11-1 and TRBJ2-7; a weak D match, TRBD1 (5 bases). This CDR3 has 13 residues. The germline V and J ends were trimmed by 3 bases and 2 bases, with 8 bases remaining between them. Germline assignment: CDR1 SGHAT and CDR2 FQDESV (reference sequence). CDR3 region: CASSLGQPYEQYF. The CDR3 DNA is TGTGCCAGCAGCTTGGGGCAACCCTACGAGCAGTACTTC.

The chain recombines TRBV5-5 with TRBJ2-1; 14 nucleotides line up with TRBD2. Germline CDR1 is SGHKS and CDR2 is YYEKEE (reference sequence). The J segment lost 4 bases and the V segment lost 3 bases, leaving 3 bases of the junction unmatched. The CDR3 is 16 amino acids. The chain's CDR3 is CASSWGTSGRYNEQFF. Written as DNA, the CDR3 is TGTGCCAGCAGCTGGGGGACTAGCGGGAGATACAATGAGCAGTTCTTC.

The J gene is TRBJ1-1, the V gene TRBV6-5, with D perhaps TRBD1 (6 bases). The CDR3 contains 14 residues. In germline, CDR1 is MNHEY, CDR2 SVGAGI. Trimming pared 3 bases from V and 1 base from J, leaving 9 bases between. CDR3 in DNA: TGTGCCAGCAGTTATTACAGGGAGAACACTGAAGCTTTCTTT. It yields the protein CASSYYRENTEAFF.

The chain joins TRBV6-4 to TRBJ2-3, with 8 positions matching TRBD2. The CDR3 is made up of 13 amino acids. V shed 6 bases, J shed 4 bases, and the junction held 3 bases outside the gene matches. Germline V lookup: CDR1 MRHNA, CDR2 SNTAGT. Here the CDR3 reads CASSISGADTQYF. DNA for the CDR3: TGTGCCAGCAGCATTAGCGGGGCAGATACGCAGTATTTT.

This sequence joins TRBV10-2 and TRBJ2-5, with D perhaps TRBD2 (6 bases). V was shortened by 11 bases and J by 2 bases, with 15 bases between the two germline ends. Germline CDR1 and CDR2: WSHSY and SAAADI. The CDR3 consists of 13 residues. The CDR3 here is CASGVGKQETQYF. DNA of the CDR3: TGCGCCTCGGGGGTAGGGAAACAAGAGACCCAGTACTTC.

V and J are TRBV5-1 and TRBJ2-3, with D uncertain. Trimming took 3 bases from V and 1 from J, leaving 15 bases between them. Looked up from germline, CDR1 is SGHRS and CDR2 is YFSETQ. The CDR3 is 16 residues long. The chain's CDR3 is CASSYELSPGTDTQYF. The CDR3 DNA reads as TGCGCCAGCAGCTACGAGTTGAGTCCAGGCACAGATACGCAGTATTTT. Together with reference TRBV5-1 and TRBJ2-3, the CDR3 gives the full variable domain: KAGVTQTPRYLIKTRGQQVTLSCSPISGHRSVSWYQQTPGQGLQFLFEYFSETQRNKGNFPGRFSGRQFSNSRSEMNVSTLELGDSALYLCASSYELSPGTDTQYFGPGTRLTVL.

The chain links TRBV6-5 to TRBJ1-1; unclear D gene. Trimming took off 7 bases at V and 5 bases at J, with 14 bases between the two ends. Germline lookup yields CDR1 MNHEY and CDR2 SVGAGI. The CDR3 sequence is 13 residues long. Here the CDR3 DNA reads TGTGCCAGCACCTTAACCGGAGGGACTGAAGCTTTCTTT. This translates into CASTLTGGTEAFF.

V and J are TRBV5-1 and TRBJ2-7; D is perhaps TRBD1 (5 bases). This CDR3 has 14 amino acids. Germline loops: CDR1 SGHRS, CDR2 YFSETQ. Trimming pared 0 bases from V and 6 bases from J, leaving 13 bases between. The CDR3 DNA sequence: TGCGCCAGCAGCTTGGAACAGGCGACGGGCGAGCAGTACTTC. Translation gives CASSLEQATGEQYF.

V usage is TRBV6-5 and J usage is TRBJ2-5; 10 bases match TRBD1. The J call could be wrong; TRBJ2-7 is a better fit for the DNA end. Germline-derived CDR1 and CDR2 are MNHEY and SVGAGI. The CDR3 totals 15 residues. The CDR3 DNA sequence: TGTGCCAGCAGTTACGCGGGACAGGGGTCCTACGAGCAGTACTTC. Translation: CASSYAGQGSYEQYF.

The chain carries TRBV19 and TRBJ2-1, with no clear D. The V and J ends lost 5 bases and 0 bases respectively, with 11 bases between them. This CDR3 comprises 15 residues. Germline CDR1 is LNHDA and CDR2 is SQIVND (reference sequence). The CDR3 loop reads CASSPRISSYNEQFF. The CDR3, as DNA: TGTGCCAGTAGTCCCAGGATTAGCTCCTACAATGAGCAGTTCTTC.

V is TRBV6-6 and J is TRBJ2-7; 11 bases line up with TRBD2. Trimming at V came to 5 bases and at J to 2 bases, leaving 2 bases not matched to a gene. Germline V gives CDR1 MNHNY, CDR2 SVGAGI (reference sequence). CDR3 length: 14 residues. The CDR3 is CASSLAGGTYEQYF. The CDR3 bases are TGTGCCAGCAGTCTAGCGGGAGGAACCTACGAGCAGTACTTC.

The rearrangement joins TRBV7-2 to TRBJ2-1; the D gene is possibly TRBD1 (5 bases). V lost 5 bases, J lost 4 bases, and 15 bases lay in between. The CDR3 is 15 residues long. The germline CDR1 and CDR2 sequences are SGHTA and FQGNSA. The CDR3 DNA sequence: TGTGCCAGCAGCCCGGACCAGGGTGGGTACAATGAGCAGTTCTTC. Translated: CASSPDQGGYNEQFF. Looking up the rest from reference TRBV7-2 and TRBJ2-1 gives the full variable domain: GAGVSQSPSNKVTEKGKDVELRCDPISGHTALYWYRQSLGQGLEFLIYFQGNSAPDKSGLPSDRFSAERTGGSVSTLTIQRTQQEDSAVYLCASSPDQGGYNEQFFGPGTRLTVL.

The chain employs TRBV5-4 and TRBJ1-1, with TRBD1 as a possible D gene (5 bases). Trimming took off 0 bases at V and 4 bases at J, with 10 bases between the two ends. This CDR3 comprises 14 residues. Per germline, CDR1 SGHNT and CDR2 YYREEE (reference sequence). The CDR3, as DNA: TGTGCCAGCAGCTTGGTTGGGGGGGGCACTGAAGCTTTCTTT. Amino acids: CASSLVGGGTEAFF.

This chain uses TRBV7-2 with TRBJ1-2, with 7 bases that match TRBD1. The CDR3 sequence is 14 residues long. Looked up from germline, CDR1 is SGHTA and CDR2 is FQGNSA. J gave up 4 bases and V 5 bases, and 7 bases lay outside the gene matches. CDR3 DNA sequence: TGTGCCAGCAGCGTGGACAGGAACCCCTATGGCTACACCTTC. Protein product: CASSVDRNPYGYTF.

The V gene is TRBV6-1, the J gene TRBJ1-5; D not resolved. Trimming took 4 bases from V and 4 from J, leaving 8 bases between them. This CDR3 region has 13 residues. The germline CDR1 and CDR2 sequences are MNHNS and SASEGT. CDR3 coding DNA: TGTGCCAGCAGTGTAGACGGGAATCAGCCCCAGCATTTT. Translated: CASSVDGNQPQHF.

This CDR3 is CASSDSPAYEQYF. CDR3 in DNA: TGTGCCAGCAGTGACTCCCCCGCCTACGAGCAGTACTTC. The chain combines TRBV2 with TRBJ2-7; D gene ambiguous. There are 13 residues in the CDR3. Trimming cost V 3 bases and J 2 bases, with 8 bases left between them. From germline, CDR1 is SNHLY and CDR2 FYNNEI.

This chain links TRBV27 with TRBJ2-1, with TRBD1 matching over 7 bases. V dropped 3 bases and J dropped 7; count of bases not matched to a gene: 6. CDR1 is MNHEY, CDR2 SMNVEV, per germline (reference sequence). The CDR3 contains 14 residues. In DNA form, the CDR3 reads TGTGCCAGCAGTTTTTTTGGACAGGAGAATGAGCAGTTCTTC. Amino acid sequence: CASSFFGQENEQFF.

The chain is built from TRBV2 and TRBJ2-1, with 9 bases lining up with TRBD2. This CDR3 has 16 amino acids. Germline V gene data show CDR1 as SNHLY and CDR2 as FYNNEI. J was trimmed by 2 bases and V by 6 bases; bases with no gene match: 8. The CDR3 protein is CASRYGTSPTYNEQFF. CDR3 in DNA: TGTGCCAGCAGGTACGGGACTAGCCCTACCTACAATGAGCAGTTCTTC.

This clone has a single count. This sequence joins TRBV7-9 and TRBJ1-5; 11 bases agree with TRBD1. V lost 4 bases and J lost 5; bases outside the gene matches: 13. The CDR3 consists of 18 residues. Germline CDR1 and CDR2: SEHNR and FQNEAQ (reference sequence). The chain's CDR3 is CASSSNRDRGIGDQPQHF. DNA for the CDR3: TGTGCCAGCAGCTCAAACCGGGACAGGGGGATTGGAGATCAGCCCCAGCATTTT.

The chain carries TRBV5-1 and TRBJ2-7, with a possible D match to TRBD1 (6 bases). Trimming pared 2 bases from V and 3 bases from J, leaving 15 bases between. In germline, CDR1 is SGHRS, CDR2 YFSETQ. This CDR3 is built from 15 residues. CDR3 region: CASSFDRDTSYEQYF. In DNA form, the CDR3 reads TGCGCCAGCAGCTTCGACCGGGACACAAGCTACGAGCAGTACTTC. Drawing the rest from reference TRBV5-1 and TRBJ2-7, the complete variable domain is KAGVTQTPRYLIKTRGQQVTLSCSPISGHRSVSWYQQTPGQGLQFLFEYFSETQRNKGNFPGRFSGRQFSNSRSEMNVSTLELGDSALYLCASSFDRDTSYEQYFGPGTRLTVT.

The V and J genes are TRBV30 and TRBJ2-3, with a tentative D call TRBD1 (6 bases). This CDR3 comprises 15 residues. Germline CDR1 and CDR2: GTSNPN and SVGIG (reference sequence). The germline V and J ends were trimmed by 2 bases and 4 bases, with 16 bases remaining between them. DNA for the CDR3: TGTGCCTGGAGTATAGGTGGGGGCCCGCCAGATACGCAGTATTTT. It yields the protein CAWSIGGGPPDTQYF.

This clone was seen only once. The chain combines TRBV5-5 with TRBJ2-6, with D perhaps TRBD1 (6 bases). Deletions cut 4 bases from V and 0 bases from J, with 8 bases between. CDR1 and CDR2 from the germline V gene are SGHKS and YYEKEE (reference sequence). CDR3 length equals 15 residues. The CDR3 nucleotides read TGTGCCAGCAGCCCGGACAGCTCTGGGGCCAACGTCCTGACTTTC. Protein sequence: CASSPDSSGANVLTF.

This chain connects TRBV11-2 to TRBJ1-1; 8 bases agree with TRBD1. The CDR3 loop spans 14 amino acids. Germline CDR1 is SGHAT and CDR2 is FQNNGV. V lost 5 bases, J lost 4 bases, and 6 bases stayed unmatched. The CDR3 is CASSNQGAVTEAFF. The CDR3 coding sequence is TGTGCCAGCAGCAACCAGGGGGCTGTCACTGAAGCTTTCTTT.

The chain employs TRBV9 and TRBJ1-2; D is uncertain. This CDR3 has 15 residues. Trimming shortened V by 0 bases and J by 0 bases, and 9 bases separated the two germline ends. Germline assignment: CDR1 SGDLS and CDR2 YYNGEE. CDR3 amino acids: CASSVGRKTNYGYTF. CDR3 bases: TGTGCCAGCAGCGTAGGTAGGAAAACTAACTATGGCTACACCTTC.

The chain carries TRBV10-2 and TRBJ2-7; 8 positions agree with TRBD1. J was trimmed by 6 bases and V by 6 bases; bases with no gene match: 4. CDR3 size: 12 residues. Germline V gene lookup returns CDR1 WSHSY and CDR2 SAAADI. CDR3 sequence: CASRYDRGEQYF. The DNA for the CDR3 is TGCGCCAGCAGGTATGACAGGGGCGAGCAGTACTTC.